The entry below describes one T cell receptor beta chain. Its antigen remains unidentified. The treatment denotes: roughly 20 received Ad26.COV2.S at low or high dose, single or two shots; about five received placebo; per-sample allocation not given. It was on day 63 after the first vaccine or placebo injection that samples were taken. A Boston adult aged 18-55 years was the donor. Built on an Ad26 vector, the vaccine expressed Wuhan-strain SARS-CoV-2 spike. This CDR3 has 16 residues. Trimming took off 5 bases at V and 7 bases at J, with 18 bases between the two ends. CDR1 LNHDA and CDR2 SQIVND come from the germline V gene (reference sequence). The data stem from a study of Ad26.COV2.S vaccination and SARS-CoV-2 variants. About the research overall: Donor participated within the Ad26.COV2.S arm of the COV1001 trial.

Study conclusions and caveats: After vaccination, substantial breadth of spike-specific CD8+ and CD4+ responses was reported.

Clones were sequenced by immunoSEQ multiplex PCR, and TCRdb holds only the in-frame ones, with some missing. The table shows about 350,000 clones, with approximately 81% occurring only once. The gene calls are TRBV19 and TRBJ1-6; D is possibly TRBD1 (6 bases). The sequenced sample was peripheral blood, obtained in a trial of Ad26.COV2.S vaccine versus placebo. This sequence originates from a person between 18 and 60 years old who received the Ad26.COV2.S COVID-19 vaccine or a placebo. This CDR3 is CASSDRWTARNSPLHF. DNA of the CDR3: TGTGCCAGTAGTGATCGGTGGACAGCCAGGAATTCACCCCTCCACTTT.